Below are 30 T cell receptor beta chains sequenced from a single sample in a study of tumor-infiltrating lymphocytes in primary liver carcinoma. A constant-region primer primed TCR beta cDNA synthesis from 400 to 600 ng of total RNA. Amplification in three nested multiplex PCR rounds with slightly modified ARM-PCR gave rise to TCR beta libraries. Use of TRBV1-TRBV30 forward primers with a C-beta reverse primer characterized the first two PCR rounds, which lasted about 11 cycles each. TCRdb called the multiplex PCR reads again in MiXCR, with one record for every CDR3 protein. The table includes about 120,000 distinct CDR3 sequences, roughly 70% detected once. Unsorted bulk tissue, 20-30 mg of it, served as the source for co-extraction of RNA and DNA. The sample comprised tumor-adjacent normal liver tissue. The receptors shown here come from a woman aged 55-75 years with primary liver carcinoma and hepatitis B virus infection.

As for this clonotype: At one boundary the junction diverges from the germline segment, which might be a read error. The J gene is TRBJ2-7, the V gene TRBV11-1; TRBD1 or TRBD2 may be the D gene (5 bases each). The CDR3 runs 16 residues. Germline V gives CDR1 SGHAT, CDR2 FQDESV (reference sequence). The CDR3 here is CANSPNWAGSSYEPYF. For the CDR3, the DNA is TGTGCCAACAGCCCCAACTGGGCAGGGAGCTCCTACGAGCCGTACTTC.

The genes are TRBV4-2 and TRBJ1-1; D call uncertain. V lost 0 bases and J 8 bases, leaving 10 bases between the germline ends. The V gene's germline CDR1 is LGHNA and CDR2 YNFKEQ. The CDR3 spans 13 residues. The CDR3 nucleotides are TGTGCCAGCAGCCAAGATCCCCCAACCGAAGCTTTCTTT. It yields the protein CASSQDPPTEAFF.

At least ten counts were recorded for this clonotype. The gene calls are TRBV24-1 and TRBJ2-1, with D perhaps TRBD2 (6 bases). This CDR3 region has 14 residues. Trimming pared 4 bases from V and 4 bases from J, leaving 10 bases between. Looked up from germline, CDR1 is KGHDR and CDR2 is SFDVKD. CDR3 protein: CATSDAGLYNEQFF. CDR3 DNA: TGTGCCACCAGTGACGCGGGACTTTACAATGAGCAGTTCTTC.

In regard to this clonotype: At one end, the junction sequence differs from germline, possibly due to a read error. This sequence joins TRBV13 and TRBJ2-5; D not certain. Germline V CDR1 and CDR2: PRHDT, FYEKMQ (reference sequence). The CDR3 has 14 amino acids. CDR3 sequence (DNA): TGTGTCAGCAGCCAGACCTGCATCCGGGAGACCCAGTACTTC. This encodes CVSSQTCIRETQYF.

J is TRBJ2-1 and V is TRBV7-3; TRBD1 is a possible D gene (5 bases). Germline V lookup: CDR1 SGHTA, CDR2 FQGTGA. V was clipped by 4 bases and J by 5 bases, with 15 bases between them. The CDR3 has 15 amino acids. The DNA of the CDR3 is TGTGCCAGCAGCTCTTGGGGCAGTAAAAACAATGAGCAGTTCTTC. Translation gives CASSSWGSKNNEQFF.

Note on this clonotype: A read error may produce the germline difference seen at one junction end. The rearrangement uses TRBV11-2 and TRBJ2-1, with TRBD2 as a possible D gene (6 bases). In germline, CDR1 is SGHAT, CDR2 FQNNGV. The CDR3 has 16 amino acids. The CDR3 DNA follows: TGTGCCAGCAGCTTAGTGGGACTGGCGGGACGGAATGAGCTGTTCTTC. Amino acids: CASSLVGLAGRNELFF.

To note about this clonotype: One base away lies a much larger clone, so this may be a sequencing read error. The V call is TRBV5-1, the J call TRBJ2-1, with D perhaps TRBD2 (6 bases). Germline loops: CDR1 SGHRS, CDR2 YFSETQ. With 5 bases removed from V and 4 bases from J, the gap between germline ends came to 13 bases. This CDR3 has 14 amino acids. The CDR3 nucleotides read TGCGCCAGCAGAACTAGCAGGTCATACAATGAGCAGTTCTTC. Its translation: CASRTSRSYNEQFF.

Turning to this clonotype: An end of the junction does not agree with germline; a read error may underlie this. The V and J genes are TRBV29-1 and TRBJ1-1, with TRBD1 identical over 7 bases. The CDR3 has 15 residues. Germline V gene lookup returns CDR1 SQVTM and CDR2 ANQGSEA. The CDR3 here is CGVVPGQILNAEAFF. The DNA for the CDR3 is TGCGGCGTCGTCCCGGGACAGATCCTGAACGCTGAAGCTTTCTTT. Full variable domain (remainder filled in from reference TRBV29-1 and TRBJ1-1): SAVISQKPSRDICQRGTSLTIQCQVDSQVTMMFWYRQQPGQSLTLIATANQGSEATYESGFVIDKFPISRPNLTFSTLTVSNMSPEDSSIYLCGVVPGQILNAEAFFGQGTRLTVV.

The chain has TRBV6-5 and TRBJ2-2, with a possible D match to TRBD2 (6 bases). Trimming shortened V by 5 bases and J by 1 base, and 11 bases separated the two germline ends. The length of the CDR3 is 15 residues. In germline, CDR1 is MNHEY, CDR2 SVGAGI. DNA for the CDR3: TGTGCCAGCAGTCTTATGGGACTGAACACCGGGGAGCTGTTTTTT. This translates into CASSLMGLNTGELFF.

On this clonotype: A junction end diverges from the germline sequence, so it may reflect a read error. This rearrangement joins TRBV12-3 or TRBV12-4 to TRBJ2-5, with D possibly TRBD2 on 6 matching bases. This CDR3 contains 16 residues. CDR3 residues: CARSLTGRGRMETRYF. CDR3 bases: TGTGCCAGGAGTTTAACCGGGAGAGGCCGTATGGAGACCCGGTACTTC.

This clonotype was counted at least ten times. The chain uses TRBV30 and TRBJ2-7; TRBD1 might be the D (6 bases). CDR1 is GTSNPN and CDR2 is SVGIG in the germline V gene (reference sequence). Trimming took 3 bases from V and 0 from J, leaving 9 bases between them. This CDR3 contains 13 residues. The CDR3 bases are TGTGCCTGGAGCGGACAGAACTCCTACGAGCAGTACTTC. Residues: CAWSGQNSYEQYF.

As regards this clonotype: A much larger clone lies one base from this, so it may be a read error. This chain connects TRBV28 to TRBJ2-1; D is perhaps TRBD1 (5 bases). This CDR3 region has 11 residues. Germline CDR1 reads MDHEN; CDR2 reads SYDVKM. CDR3: CVSSRQYEQFF. The CDR3, as DNA: TGTGTCAGCAGTCGACAGTATGAGCAGTTCTTC.

About this clonotype: At one end the junction does not follow the germline gene, possibly because of a read error. The chain uses TRBV7-9 and TRBJ2-1; TRBD2 matches at 10 bases. This CDR3 spans 18 amino acids. CDR1 is SEHNR and CDR2 is FQNEAQ in the germline V gene (reference sequence). CDR3: CANSDIRGTSGIFDEQFF. The CDR3 DNA reads as TGTGCCAACAGCGATATCAGGGGCACTAGCGGGATTTTCGATGAGCAGTTCTTC.

Worth noting for this clonotype: Sequence at one end of the junction differs from germline and may be a read error. The chain couples TRBV7-9 to TRBJ1-1; D gene uncertain. The CDR3 is made up of 15 amino acids. Germline-derived CDR1 and CDR2 are SEHNR and FQNEAQ (reference sequence). The CDR3 DNA is TGTACCAGCAACTTCGGGGAGCGGGGGAACACTGAAGCTTTCTTT. It codes for CTSNFGERGNTEAFF.

This clonotype has a count of ten or more. This chain connects TRBV29-1 to TRBJ2-1; 12 positions agree with TRBD2. Germline assignment: CDR1 SQVTM and CDR2 ANQGSEA. V dropped 0 bases and J dropped 9; count of bases not matched to a gene: 9. This CDR3 spans 16 amino acids. This CDR3 is CSVEDPPSGRVAEQFF. The CDR3 DNA sequence: TGCAGCGTTGAAGACCCCCCTAGCGGGAGGGTAGCTGAGCAGTTCTTC.

Notes on this clonotype: The junction does not match germline at one end; this may be a read error. The chain has TRBV11-2 and TRBJ2-5; 8 bases line up with TRBD2. Germline V CDR1 and CDR2: SGHAT, FQNNGV. This CDR3 has 17 residues. The CDR3, as DNA: TGTGCTAGCAGCCCCCCCGGGACTAGGGTGGGAGGAGAGACCCAGAACTTC. Translated, it gives CASSPPGTRVGGETQNF. Full variable domain (outside the CDR3, taken from reference TRBV11-2 and TRBJ2-5): EAGVAQSPRYKIIEKRQSVAFWCNPISGHATLYWYQQILGQGPKLLIQFQNNGVVDDSQLPKDRFSAERLKGVDSTLKIQPAKLEDSAVYLCASSPPGTRVGGETQNFGPGTRLLVL.

This clonotype was detected ten times or more. This rearrangement joins TRBV28 to TRBJ1-1, with no clear D. Trimming cost V 3 bases and J 5 bases, with 16 bases left between them. Germline CDR1 is MDHEN and CDR2 is SYDVKM. CDR3 length: 15 amino acids. This CDR3 reads CASSFDWADYTEAFF. The DNA for the CDR3 is TGTGCCAGCAGTTTCGATTGGGCAGATTATACTGAAGCTTTCTTT.

This clonotype appeared a single time. A read error may produce the germline difference seen at one junction end. V is TRBV20-1 and J is TRBJ2-1, with 7 bases fitting TRBD2. Germline CDR1 and CDR2: DFQATT and SNEGSKA (reference sequence). The CDR3 sequence is 13 residues long. DNA of the CDR3: TGCAGTGCTCAGCGGGATGCCTACAATGACCAGTTCTTC. The encoded protein is CSAQRDAYNDQFF.

Comment on this clonotype: This likely comes from a read error, as the CDR3 has no conserved phenylalanine or tryptophan at its end. This chain uses TRBV11-1 with TRBJ2-1; 11 bases are shared with TRBD2. The CDR3 runs to 19 residues. From germline, CDR1 is SGHAT and CDR2 FQDESV (reference sequence). The V and J ends lost 1 base and 9 bases, in that order; junction bases with no gene match: 17. CDR3 DNA sequence: TGTGCCAGCAGCTTAGTGCCCGCACAACTAGCGGGAGTAGGATCTGAGCAGTTCTCC. As protein: CASSLVPAQLAGVGSEQFS.

DNA of the CDR3: TGCAACCTTGAAGATCCGGCAGGGGCAACCTACGAGCAGTACTTC. Protein: CNLEDPAGATYEQYF. The chain links TRBV29-1 to TRBJ2-7, with D perhaps matching TRBD1 (6 bases). Germline V lookup: CDR1 SQVTM, CDR2 ANQGSEA. The length of the CDR3 is 15 residues.

This clonotype was seen at least ten times. This chain connects TRBV6-5 to TRBJ2-1; a weak D match, TRBD1 (6 bases). V gave up 5 bases and J gave up 2 bases, with 16 bases separating them. The CDR3 is 16 residues long. The germline V gene encodes CDR1 MNHEY and CDR2 SVGAGI. The CDR3 sequence: CASSRDGTPTYNEQFF. The CDR3, as DNA: TGTGCCAGCAGTCGTGACGGGACACCTACCTACAATGAGCAGTTCTTC.

Remarks on this clonotype: This may stem from a read error, because a much larger clone lies one nucleotide away. The chain employs TRBV28 and TRBJ2-6; a possible D gene is TRBD1 (6 bases). The CDR3 consists of 15 residues. Germline lookup yields CDR1 MDHEN and CDR2 SYDVKM. As DNA, the CDR3 is TGTGCCAGCCGTTCGCCAGGGGCTGGGGCCAAGGTCCTGACTTTC. This translates into CASRSPGAGAKVLTF.

As regards this clonotype: A read error may explain this, as a much larger clone is one base away. The V and J genes are TRBV7-9 and TRBJ2-2, with a tentative D call TRBD1 (6 bases). The CDR3 spans 15 residues. The germline CDR1 and CDR2 sequences are SEHNR and FQNEAQ (reference sequence). The CDR3 reads CVSSSPSRGAGELFF. The DNA for the CDR3 is TGTGTCAGCAGCTCACCCTCCAGGGGTGCCGGGGAGCTGTTTTTT.

A note on this clonotype: Germline and junction disagree at one end, which may indicate a read error. The chain joins TRBV7-9 to TRBJ1-1; D unresolved. The CDR3 loop spans 14 amino acids. Germline lookup yields CDR1 SEHNR and CDR2 FQNEAQ (reference sequence). DNA for the CDR3: TGTGCCAACAGCTTAGTAAACGAGAACACTGAAGCTTTCTTT. It is translated as CANSLVNENTEAFF.

Points on this clonotype: This likely comes from a read error, as the CDR3 has no conserved phenylalanine or tryptophan at its end. No DNA is shown, since the ends of the CDR3 on it are uncertain; the CDR3 is the one TCRdb lists. The V and J genes are TRBV6-5 and TRBJ2-7; whether TRBD1, the table's D call, matches the DNA was not checked. Germline-derived CDR1 and CDR2 are MNHEY and SVGAGI. Inclusive of both ends, the CDR3 amounts to 13 amino acids. The CDR3 sequence is CACSEGGHYERYL.

Worth noting for this clonotype: Germline is not matched at one junction end, which may reflect a read error. The rearrangement uses TRBV5-1 and TRBJ2-2; a possible D gene is TRBD1 (6 bases). Germline V lookup: CDR1 SGHRS, CDR2 YFSETQ. This CDR3 spans 15 amino acids. As DNA, the CDR3 is TGTGCCAACACTTTAGGGACAACGAACACCGGGGAGCTGTTTTTT. It specifies CANTLGTTNTGELFF. Full variable domain (outside the CDR3, taken from reference TRBV5-1 and TRBJ2-2): KAGVTQTPRYLIKTRGQQVTLSCSPISGHRSVSWYQQTPGQGLQFLFEYFSETQRNKGNFPGRFSGRQFSNSRSEMNVSTLELGDSALYLCANTLGTTNTGELFFGEGSRLTVL.

On this clonotype itself: At one end, the junction sequence differs from germline, possibly due to a read error. The chain couples TRBV6-6 to TRBJ2-3, with TRBD1 identical over 9 bases. In germline, CDR1 is MNHNY, CDR2 SVGAGI (reference sequence). The CDR3 sequence is 18 residues long. The CDR3 DNA reads TGTGTCAGCAGTTATGCCACTGCCGGGACAGGGATAATGGATACGCAGTATTTT. Translated, it gives CVSSYATAGTGIMDTQYF.

This clonotype was observed many times. The rearrangement links TRBV7-9 to TRBJ2-2; 8 bases match TRBD1. The junction had 2 bases not matched to a gene; V was cut back by 3 bases and J by 5 bases. Germline CDR1 reads SEHNR; CDR2 reads FQNEAQ (reference sequence). The CDR3 totals 14 residues. Written as DNA, the CDR3 is TGTGCCAGCAGCTTTCAGGGGGCAACCGGGGAGCTGTTTTTT. Translating it yields CASSFQGATGELFF.

The rearrangement joins TRBV4-2 to TRBJ2-7; D tentatively reads TRBD1 or TRBD2 (5 bases each). With 0 bases removed from V and 4 bases from J, the gap between germline ends came to 19 bases. CDR3 length: 17 residues. Germline CDR1 reads LGHNA; CDR2 reads YNFKEQ. The CDR3: CASSQERGAVGTYEQYF. Written as DNA, the CDR3 is TGTGCCAGCAGCCAAGAACGAGGAGCTGTAGGGACGTACGAGCAGTACTTC.

This clonotype was seen a few times. CDR3 amino acids: CATTSGDRDQPQHF. The CDR3, as DNA: TGTGCCACCACCTCCGGAGACAGGGATCAGCCCCAGCATTTT. The V gene is TRBV24-1, the J gene TRBJ1-5; 7 bases are shared with TRBD1. The CDR3 spans 14 residues. Germline V gene sequence: CDR1 KGHDR, CDR2 SFDVKD. V lost 8 bases to trimming and J lost 5 bases; unmatched junction nucleotides: 8.